The rows below give T cell receptor beta chains drawn from one sample of a study of cytomegalovirus exposure and HLA in healthy donors. Sequenced by immunoSEQ multiplex PCR; TCRdb stores in-frame clones only, minus some. This table has roughly 150,000 clones, roughly 83% appearing once. Sequenced sample: PBMCs. The receptors stem from a man aged 25-45 years in good health and CMV-seropositive. Both conserved end residues are part of each CDR3. The D gene is left open where the match is weak. Size is omitted from some rows. Given values are once, few, many or a class for expanded clones.

v_call	d_call	j_call	clone_size	cdr3_aa	cdr3_nt
TRBV28	-	TRBJ1-6	-	CASSLPGQGNSPLHF	TGTGCCAGCAGTTTGCCTGGGCAGGGAAATTCACCCCTCCACTTT
TRBV7-3	-	TRBJ1-6	-	CASKGDYNSPLHF	TGTGCCAGTAAGGGGGACTATAATTCACCCCTCCACTTT
TRBV7-8	TRBD1	TRBJ1-4	medium-sized	CASRAGTGVSEKLFF	TGTGCCAGCAGAGCCGGGACAGGGGTATCCGAAAAACTGTTTTTT
TRBV27	TRBD2	TRBJ2-3	-	CASSARQGLAPTDTQYF	TGTGCCAGCAGCGCCCGACAGGGACTAGCGCCAACAGATACGCAGTATTTT
TRBV5-4	TRBD2	TRBJ2-1	-	CASSPGAASGRYNEQFF	TGTGCCAGCAGCCCTGGGGCAGCTAGCGGGAGATACAATGAGCAGTTCTTC
TRBV29-1	TRBD1	TRBJ2-7	-	CSAGQGNHEQYF	TGCAGTGCTGGACAGGGGAACCACGAGCAGTACTTC
TRBV9	TRBD2	TRBJ2-1	-	CASSDSGRVDEQFF	TGTGCCAGCAGCGATAGCGGGAGGGTGGATGAGCAGTTCTTC
TRBV27	-	TRBJ2-1	-	CASSPPGIGQFF	TGTGCCAGCAGTCCACCCGGGATTGGCCAGTTCTTC
TRBV5-6	-	TRBJ1-2	once	CASSLSGGYTF	TGTGCCAGCAGCTTAAGCGGGGGCTACACCTTC
TRBV5-4	-	TRBJ2-7	-	CASSSTGGRRGDEQYF	TGTGCCAGCAGCTCGACCGGGGGGCGCAGAGGCGACGAGCAGTACTTC
TRBV7-2	-	TRBJ2-1	-	CASSLAGPGLYNEQFF	TGTGCCAGCAGCTTAGCCGGCCCGGGACTCTACAATGAGCAGTTCTTC
TRBV6-6	TRBD2	TRBJ2-5	-	CASSSGREGMGETQYF	TGTGCCAGCAGTTCTGGGCGGGAGGGAATGGGAGAGACCCAGTACTTC
TRBV14	-	TRBJ1-1	-	CASSHRNEGSQAFF	TGTGCCAGCAGCCACCGAAACGAGGGCAGCCAAGCTTTCTTT
TRBV27	TRBD1	TRBJ1-2	-	CASSLNTGAGYTF	TGTGCCAGCAGTTTAAACACAGGGGCTGGCTACACCTTC
TRBV5-1	-	TRBJ2-3	-	CASSLEAGDTQYF	TGCGCCAGCAGCTTGGAGGCGGGGGATACGCAGTATTTT
TRBV27	-	TRBJ1-3	-	CASSLREKGSGNTIYF	TGTGCCAGCAGTCTCAGGGAAAAGGGCTCTGGAAACACCATATATTTT
TRBV4-3	-	TRBJ2-1	-	CASSQDRNNEQFF	TGCGCCAGCAGCCAAGACAGGAACAATGAGCAGTTCTTC
TRBV6-6	-	TRBJ2-7	-	CASSFSGSPGEQYF	TGTGCCAGCAGTTTCTCCGGGTCCCCGGGCGAGCAGTACTTC
TRBV10-3	-	TRBJ1-1	few	CAISDGRRGGGNTEAFF	TGTGCCATCAGTGACGGTCGTCGGGGGGGAGGCAACACTGAAGCTTTCTTT
TRBV7-2	TRBD2	TRBJ2-6	-	CASSTAGGAGANVLTF	TGTGCCAGCAGCACCGCGGGGGGAGCTGGGGCCAACGTCCTGACTTTC
TRBV6-1	TRBD1	TRBJ1-5	-	CASSLGQGNQPQHF	TGTGCCAGCAGTTTGGGACAGGGCAATCAGCCCCAGCATTTT
TRBV19	TRBD1	TRBJ1-2	few	CASRRTGNYGYTF	TGTGCCAGTAGGAGGACAGGGAACTATGGCTACACCTTC
TRBV27	TRBD2	TRBJ2-7	-	CASSWTGTRNEQYF	TGTGCCAGCAGTTGGACCGGGACTAGAAATGAGCAGTACTTC
TRBV7-3	TRBD1	TRBJ2-1	-	CASSLRGTEYNEQFF	TGTGCCAGCAGCTTAAGGGGGACAGAATACAATGAGCAGTTCTTC
TRBV7-9	TRBD1	TRBJ1-1	-	CASSSTGWATEAFF	TGTGCCAGCAGCTCGACAGGGTGGGCCACTGAAGCTTTCTTT
TRBV4-1	TRBD2	TRBJ2-1	-	CASSQGIGGGPSEQFF	TGCGCCAGCAGCCAAGGAATCGGCGGGGGACCGTCTGAGCAGTTCTTC
TRBV19	-	TRBJ2-3	-	CASSSTQGTDTQYF	TGTGCCAGTAGTTCCACCCAGGGCACAGATACGCAGTATTTT
TRBV5-1	TRBD2	TRBJ2-7	-	CASSPGLGGYEQYF	TGCGCCAGCAGCCCGGGACTAGGTGGCTACGAGCAGTACTTC
TRBV28	-	TRBJ1-1	-	CASRLDIGTEAFF	TGTGCCAGCAGACTCGACATCGGCACTGAAGCTTTCTTT
TRBV15	-	TRBJ1-2	-	CATSRDFSQGGYTF	TGTGCCACCAGCAGAGATTTTAGTCAGGGTGGCTACACCTTC
TRBV9	TRBD2	TRBJ2-7	once	CASSAGLAGDYEQYF	TGTGCCAGCAGCGCGGGACTAGCGGGGGATTACGAGCAGTACTTC
TRBV5-1	TRBD2	TRBJ2-5	-	CASSLAWGGRAETQYF	TGCGCCAGCAGCTTGGCCTGGGGCGGGAGGGCCGAGACCCAGTACTTC
TRBV28	TRBD1	TRBJ1-2	-	CASRGDRGNYGYTF	TGTGCCAGCAGGGGGGACAGGGGAAACTATGGCTACACCTTC
TRBV18	TRBD1	TRBJ2-2	once	CASSPLTGAMNTGELFF	TGTGCCAGCTCACCACTGACAGGGGCAATGAACACCGGGGAGCTGTTTTTT
TRBV6-6	TRBD2	TRBJ2-7	once	CASKREDREQYF	TGTGCCAGCAAGCGGGAGGACAGGGAGCAGTACTTC
TRBV28	-	TRBJ2-7	-	CASSPRGNEQYF	TGTGCCAGCAGCCCTCGGGGGAACGAGCAGTACTTC
TRBV6-5	TRBD2	TRBJ2-2	-	CASREGSANTGELFF	TGTGCCAGCCGGGAGGGGAGCGCGAACACCGGGGAGCTGTTTTTT
TRBV7-8	TRBD2	TRBJ2-7	once	CASSQSPAGAWEQYF	TGTGCCAGCAGCCAAAGCCCAGCGGGAGCTTGGGAGCAGTACTTC
TRBV19	-	TRBJ1-5	-	CASSMGHNSNQPQHF	TGTGCCAGTAGTATGGGACATAATAGCAATCAGCCCCAGCATTTT
TRBV11-2	-	TRBJ2-1	-	CASSYGSNNEQFF	TGTGCCAGCAGCTACGGGAGCAACAATGAGCAGTTCTTC
TRBV5-1	-	TRBJ2-3	-	CASKVAPSTDTQYF	TGCGCCAGCAAGGTAGCGCCTAGCACAGATACGCAGTATTTT
TRBV6-1	TRBD2	TRBJ2-3	-	CAPSGGHQPTDTQYF	TGTGCTCCTAGCGGGGGGCACCAACCCACAGATACGCAGTATTTT
TRBV10-1	TRBD2	TRBJ2-7	-	CASSGLAGDEQYF	TGCGCCAGCAGTGGGCTAGCGGGAGACGAGCAGTACTTC
TRBV7-9	-	TRBJ2-1	-	CASSLVAGTLYNEQFF	TGTGCCAGCAGCTTAGTTGCGGGTACCCTATACAATGAGCAGTTCTTC
TRBV13	-	TRBJ1-2	-	CASSLERYYGYTF	TGTGCCAGCAGCTTGGAGCGGTACTATGGCTACACCTTC
TRBV7-2	-	TRBJ2-3	few	CASSARDFGADTQYF	TGTGCCAGCAGCGCACGGGACTTCGGCGCAGATACGCAGTATTTT
TRBV7-2	TRBD2	TRBJ2-2	few	CASSPTSGWELFF	TGTGCCAGCAGCCCGACTAGCGGCTGGGAGCTGTTTTTT
TRBV28	-	TRBJ2-7	-	CASSSPTGTYEQYF	TGTGCCAGCAGTTCACCGACAGGAACCTACGAGCAGTACTTC
TRBV9	-	TRBJ2-7	-	CASSPRAEPYEQYF	TGTGCCAGCAGCCCACGAGCGGAACCCTACGAGCAGTACTTC
TRBV6-5	-	TRBJ2-5	-	CASSSGGGFEGTQYF	TGTGCCAGCAGTTCTGGAGGAGGGTTTGAGGGGACCCAGTACTTC
TRBV2	TRBD2	TRBJ2-5	-	CASSEMGLPHQETQYF	TGTGCCAGCAGTGAAATGGGACTACCACACCAAGAGACCCAGTACTTC
TRBV18	-	TRBJ2-1	-	CASSPRRGEQFF	TGTGCCAGCTCACCTAGAAGGGGGGAGCAGTTCTTC
TRBV6-5	TRBD1	TRBJ2-7	-	CASSPSGQGAYEQYF	TGTGCCAGCAGTCCCTCGGGACAGGGGGCCTACGAGCAGTACTTC
TRBV25-1	TRBD2	TRBJ2-3	-	CASSEGGGSADTQYF	TGTGCCAGCAGTGAAGGGGGGGGATCTGCAGATACGCAGTATTTT